This T cell receptor beta chain was found in a study of blood T cells in healthy people across ages. Combining a sample-barcoded 5' primer with a J-beta primer mix, a second PCR ran for 7 to 11 cycles. A single record per CDR3 protein comes from TCRdb applying MiXCR to the 5' RACE reads. The data contain 1.5 million to 2 million distinct CDR3 sequences, about two fifths of them singletons. This clonotype was counted at least ten times. This CDR3 has 15 residues. J lost 6 bases, V lost 0 bases, and 5 bases had no gene match. The germline gives CDR1 SGHKS, CDR2 YYEKEE (reference sequence). Healthy Caucasian individuals from Russia aged about 6 to 100 were enrolled as donors.

Sequenced sample: blood. This sequence was found in a human donor in good health. The V call is TRBV5-5, the J call TRBJ2-1, with TRBD2 matching over 8 bases. Here the CDR3 reads CASSLGLARSNEQFF. CDR3 nucleotides: TGTGCCAGCAGCTTGGGACTAGCGAGGAGCAATGAGCAGTTCTTC.